This T cell receptor beta chain was profiled in a study of T cell repertoires in cytomegalovirus infection. Study outcomes and limitations: Across the ex vivo response, the dominant clonotypes were HLA-C-restricted CMV-specific TCR beta clonotypes.

TCRdb re-called the reads with MiXCR, one entry per CDR3 protein. The sample yields fewer than 30,000 distinct CDR3 sequences, roughly a fifth seen once. On this clonotype: Its matching antigen is unknown.

The sequence was obtained from a human donor in good health (CMV status not recorded). Some clones in this sample may be carry-over from other donors' samples. This material consisted of CD8+ T cells from cultured PBMCs, taken from culture after CMV antigen stimulation.

DNA for the CDR3: TGTGCCAGCAGCCACCGGGACAGCACACCTGGTGAGCAGTTCTTC. It translates to CASSHRDSTPGEQFF. The genes are TRBV7-9 and TRBJ2-1; 7 nucleotides agree with TRBD1. CDR3 size: 15 residues. V was pared by 5 bases and J by 9 bases, with 13 bases of the junction left unmatched. Looked up from germline, CDR1 is SEHNR and CDR2 is FQNEAQ (reference sequence).